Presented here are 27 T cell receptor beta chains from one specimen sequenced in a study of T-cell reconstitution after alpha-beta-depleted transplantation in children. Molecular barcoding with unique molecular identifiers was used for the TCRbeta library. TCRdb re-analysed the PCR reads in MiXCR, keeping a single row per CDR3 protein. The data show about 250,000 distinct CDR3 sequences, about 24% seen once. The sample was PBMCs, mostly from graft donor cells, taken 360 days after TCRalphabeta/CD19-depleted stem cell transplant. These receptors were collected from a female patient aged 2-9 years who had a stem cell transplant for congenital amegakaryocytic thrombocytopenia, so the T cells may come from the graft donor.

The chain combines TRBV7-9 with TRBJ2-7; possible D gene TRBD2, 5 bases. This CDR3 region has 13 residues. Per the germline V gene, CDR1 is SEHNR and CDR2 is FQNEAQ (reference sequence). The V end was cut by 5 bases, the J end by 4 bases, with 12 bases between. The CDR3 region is CASSARPGYEQYF. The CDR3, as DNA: TGTGCCAGCAGCGCCCGCCCGGGGTACGAGCAGTACTTC.

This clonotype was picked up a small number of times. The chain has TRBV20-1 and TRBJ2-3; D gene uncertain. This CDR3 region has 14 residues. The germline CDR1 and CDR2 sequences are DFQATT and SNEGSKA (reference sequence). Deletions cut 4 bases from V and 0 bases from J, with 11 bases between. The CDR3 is CSAIPITSTDTQYF. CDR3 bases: TGCAGTGCTATACCTATCACTAGCACAGATACGCAGTATTTT.

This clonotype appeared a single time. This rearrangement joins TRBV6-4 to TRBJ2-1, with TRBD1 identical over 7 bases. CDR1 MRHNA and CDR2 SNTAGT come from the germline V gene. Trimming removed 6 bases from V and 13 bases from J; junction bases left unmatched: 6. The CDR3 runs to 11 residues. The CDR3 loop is CASSQGVLQFF. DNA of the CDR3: TGTGCCAGCAGCCAGGGGGTGCTTCAGTTCTTC.

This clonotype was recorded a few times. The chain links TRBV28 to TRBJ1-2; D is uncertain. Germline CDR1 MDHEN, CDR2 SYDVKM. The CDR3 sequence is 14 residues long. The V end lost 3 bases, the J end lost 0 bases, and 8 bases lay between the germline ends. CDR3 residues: CASSLGSSNYGYTF. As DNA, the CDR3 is TGTGCCAGCAGTTTGGGGAGTTCTAACTATGGCTACACCTTC.

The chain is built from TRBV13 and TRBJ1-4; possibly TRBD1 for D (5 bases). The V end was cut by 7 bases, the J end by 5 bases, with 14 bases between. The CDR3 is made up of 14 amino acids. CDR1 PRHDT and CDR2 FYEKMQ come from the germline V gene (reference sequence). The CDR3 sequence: CASTSGRGNEKLFF. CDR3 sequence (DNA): TGTGCCAGCACCTCAGGACGGGGGAATGAAAAACTGTTTTTT.

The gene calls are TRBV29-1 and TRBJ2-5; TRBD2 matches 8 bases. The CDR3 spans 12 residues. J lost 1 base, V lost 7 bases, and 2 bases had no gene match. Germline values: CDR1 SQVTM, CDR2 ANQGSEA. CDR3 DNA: TGCAGCGCCGGGACTAGCCAAGAGACCCAGTACTTC. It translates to CSAGTSQETQYF.

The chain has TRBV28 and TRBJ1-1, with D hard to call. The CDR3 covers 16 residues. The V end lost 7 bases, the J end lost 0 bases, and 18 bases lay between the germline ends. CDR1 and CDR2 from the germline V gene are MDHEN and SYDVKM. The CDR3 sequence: CASTLLGNLMNTEAFF. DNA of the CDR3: TGTGCCAGCACCTTATTGGGCAATCTGATGAACACTGAAGCTTTCTTT.

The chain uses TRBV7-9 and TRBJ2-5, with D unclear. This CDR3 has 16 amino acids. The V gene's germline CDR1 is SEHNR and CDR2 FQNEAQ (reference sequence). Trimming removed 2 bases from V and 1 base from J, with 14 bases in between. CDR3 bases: TGTGCCAGCAGCTTAAGCTTCACGAAAGTCCAAGAGACCCAGTACTTC. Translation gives CASSLSFTKVQETQYF.

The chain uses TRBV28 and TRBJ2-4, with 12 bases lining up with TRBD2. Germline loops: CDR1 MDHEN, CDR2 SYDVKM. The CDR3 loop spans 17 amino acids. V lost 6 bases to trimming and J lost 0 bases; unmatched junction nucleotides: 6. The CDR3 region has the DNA TGTGCCAGCAGGGGGACTAGCGGGTACCTAGCCAAAAACATTCAGTACTTC. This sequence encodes CASRGTSGYLAKNIQYF.

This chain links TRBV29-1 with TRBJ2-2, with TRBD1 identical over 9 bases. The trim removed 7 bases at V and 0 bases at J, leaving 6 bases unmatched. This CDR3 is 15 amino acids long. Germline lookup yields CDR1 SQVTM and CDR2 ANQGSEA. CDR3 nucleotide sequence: TGCAGCGGAACGACAGGGGGAGCGAACACCGGGGAGCTGTTTTTT. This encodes CSGTTGGANTGELFF.

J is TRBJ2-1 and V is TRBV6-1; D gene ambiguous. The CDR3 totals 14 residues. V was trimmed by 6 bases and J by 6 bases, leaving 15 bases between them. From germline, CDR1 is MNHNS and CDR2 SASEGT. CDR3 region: CASRSRSSVNEQFF. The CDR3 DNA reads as TGTGCCAGCAGATCCAGGAGCTCGGTCAATGAGCAGTTCTTC.

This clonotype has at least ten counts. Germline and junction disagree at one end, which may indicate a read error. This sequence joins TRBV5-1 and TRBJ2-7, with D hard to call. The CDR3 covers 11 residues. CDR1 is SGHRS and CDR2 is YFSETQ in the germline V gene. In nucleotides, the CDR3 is TGTGCCAGCAGTTTGCTTGGGGAGCAGTACTTC. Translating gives CASSLLGEQYF.

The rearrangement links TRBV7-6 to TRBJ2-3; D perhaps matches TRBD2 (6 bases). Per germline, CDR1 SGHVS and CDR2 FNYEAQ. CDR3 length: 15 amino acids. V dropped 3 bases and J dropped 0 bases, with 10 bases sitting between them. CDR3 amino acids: CASSLATSSTDTQYF. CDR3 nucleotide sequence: TGTGCCAGCAGCTTGGCGACTAGTAGCACAGATACGCAGTATTTT.

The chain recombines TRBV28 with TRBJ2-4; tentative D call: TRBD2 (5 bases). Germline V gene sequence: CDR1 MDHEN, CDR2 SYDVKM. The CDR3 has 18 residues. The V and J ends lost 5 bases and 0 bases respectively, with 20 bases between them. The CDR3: CASSISSKRKLAKNIQYF. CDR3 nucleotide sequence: TGTGCCAGCAGTATCTCATCGAAGCGGAAGCTAGCCAAAAACATTCAGTACTTC.

CDR3 DNA: TGTGCCACCAGTCGGGGGATTACCTATGGCTACACCTTC. Translating gives CATSRGITYGYTF. The chain is built from TRBV24-1 and TRBJ1-2; TRBD1 is a possible D gene (5 bases). CDR1 and CDR2 (germline): KGHDR, SFDVKD. V was pared by 6 bases and J by 4 bases, with 11 bases between. The CDR3 length is 13 residues.

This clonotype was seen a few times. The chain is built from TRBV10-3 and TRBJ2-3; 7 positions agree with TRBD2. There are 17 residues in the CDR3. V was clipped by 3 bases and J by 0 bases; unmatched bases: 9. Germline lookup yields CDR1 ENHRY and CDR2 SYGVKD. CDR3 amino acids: CAISEPGTTPSTDTQYF. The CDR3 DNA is TGTGCCATCAGTGAACCCGGGACTACTCCTAGCACAGATACGCAGTATTTT.

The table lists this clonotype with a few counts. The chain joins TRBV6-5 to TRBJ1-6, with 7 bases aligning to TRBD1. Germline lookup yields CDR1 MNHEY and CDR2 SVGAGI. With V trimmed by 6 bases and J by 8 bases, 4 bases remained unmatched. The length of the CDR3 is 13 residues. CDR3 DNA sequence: TGTGCCAGCAGCCGACAGGGAGATTCACCCCTCCACTTT. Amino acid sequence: CASSRQGDSPLHF.

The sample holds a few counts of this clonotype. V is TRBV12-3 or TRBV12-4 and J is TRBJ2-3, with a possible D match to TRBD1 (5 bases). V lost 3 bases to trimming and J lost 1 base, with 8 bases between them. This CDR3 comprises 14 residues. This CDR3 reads CASSFREGTDTQYF. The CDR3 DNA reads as TGTGCCAGCAGTTTCAGGGAAGGCACAGATACGCAGTATTTT.

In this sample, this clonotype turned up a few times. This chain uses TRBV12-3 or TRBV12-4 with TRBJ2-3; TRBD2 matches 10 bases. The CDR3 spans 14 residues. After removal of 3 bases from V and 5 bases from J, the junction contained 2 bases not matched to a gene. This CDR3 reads CASSFRLAGDTQYF. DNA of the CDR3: TGTGCCAGCAGTTTTAGACTAGCGGGAGATACGCAGTATTTT.

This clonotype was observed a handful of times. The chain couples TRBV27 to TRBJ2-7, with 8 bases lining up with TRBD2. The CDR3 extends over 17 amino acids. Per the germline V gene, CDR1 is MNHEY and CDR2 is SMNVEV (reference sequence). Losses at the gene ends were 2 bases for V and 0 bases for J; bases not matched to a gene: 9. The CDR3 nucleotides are TGTGCCAGCAGTTTAGGGACGGGAGGGCCGGGCTCCTACGAGCAGTACTTC. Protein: CASSLGTGGPGSYEQYF.

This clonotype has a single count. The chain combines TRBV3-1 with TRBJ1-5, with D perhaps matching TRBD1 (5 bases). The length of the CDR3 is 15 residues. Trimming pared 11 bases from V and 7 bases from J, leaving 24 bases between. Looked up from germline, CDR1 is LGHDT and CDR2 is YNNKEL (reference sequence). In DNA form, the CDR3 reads TGTGCCTCCTGCCCCGGCGAAGGGGCAGGGCAGCCCCAGCATTTT. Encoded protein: CASCPGEGAGQPQHF.

The CDR3 DNA follows: TGTGCCAGCAGTCAGATACACGGGGAGCTGTTTTTT. Encoded protein: CASSQIHGELFF. The chain carries TRBV6-2 or TRBV6-3 and TRBJ2-2; D gene unclear. V was cut by 5 bases and J by 7 bases, with 8 bases left in between. CDR3 length equals 12 residues. In germline, CDR1 is MNHEY, CDR2 SVGEGT.

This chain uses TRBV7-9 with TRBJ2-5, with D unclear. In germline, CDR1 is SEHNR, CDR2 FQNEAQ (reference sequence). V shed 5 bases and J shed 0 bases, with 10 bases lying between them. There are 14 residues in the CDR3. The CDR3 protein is CASSQTRYQETQYF. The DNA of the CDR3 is TGTGCCAGCAGCCAGACTCGGTACCAAGAGACCCAGTACTTC.

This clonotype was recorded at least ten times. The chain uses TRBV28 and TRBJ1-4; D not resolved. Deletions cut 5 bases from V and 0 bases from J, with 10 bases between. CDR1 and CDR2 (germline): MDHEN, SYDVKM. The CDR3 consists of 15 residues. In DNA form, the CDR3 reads TGTGCCAGCAGTCCCCACATCGCAACTAATGAAAAACTGTTTTTT. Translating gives CASSPHIATNEKLFF.

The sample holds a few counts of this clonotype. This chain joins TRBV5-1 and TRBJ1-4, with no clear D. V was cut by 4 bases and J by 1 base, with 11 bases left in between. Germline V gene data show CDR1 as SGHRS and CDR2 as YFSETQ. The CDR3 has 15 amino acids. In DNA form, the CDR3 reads TGCGCCAGCAGCCTGGACGGTTTAACTAATGAAAAACTGTTTTTT. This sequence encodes CASSLDGLTNEKLFF. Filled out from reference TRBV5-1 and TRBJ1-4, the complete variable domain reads KAGVTQTPRYLIKTRGQQVTLSCSPISGHRSVSWYQQTPGQGLQFLFEYFSETQRNKGNFPGRFSGRQFSNSRSEMNVSTLELGDSALYLCASSLDGLTNEKLFFGSGTQLSVL.

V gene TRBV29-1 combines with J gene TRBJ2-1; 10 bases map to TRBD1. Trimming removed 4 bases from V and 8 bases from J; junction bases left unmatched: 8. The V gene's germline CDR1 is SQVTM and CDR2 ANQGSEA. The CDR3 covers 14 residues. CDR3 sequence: CSVAPGQGNDEQFF. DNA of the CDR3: TGCAGCGTTGCCCCGGGACAGGGGAACGATGAGCAGTTCTTC.

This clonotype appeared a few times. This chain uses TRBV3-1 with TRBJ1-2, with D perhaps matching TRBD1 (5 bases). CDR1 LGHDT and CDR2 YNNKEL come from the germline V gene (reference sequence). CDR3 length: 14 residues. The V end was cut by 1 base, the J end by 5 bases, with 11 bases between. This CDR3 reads CASSQAGTEYGYTF. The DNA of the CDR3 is TGTGCCAGCAGCCAAGCCGGGACGGAATATGGCTACACCTTC. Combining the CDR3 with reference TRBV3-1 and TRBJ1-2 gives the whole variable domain DTAVSQTPKYLVTQMGNDKSIKCEQNLGHDTMYWYKQDSKKFLKIMFSYNNKELIINETVPNRFSPKSPDKAHLNLHINSLELGDSAVYFCASSQAGTEYGYTFGSGTRLTVV.